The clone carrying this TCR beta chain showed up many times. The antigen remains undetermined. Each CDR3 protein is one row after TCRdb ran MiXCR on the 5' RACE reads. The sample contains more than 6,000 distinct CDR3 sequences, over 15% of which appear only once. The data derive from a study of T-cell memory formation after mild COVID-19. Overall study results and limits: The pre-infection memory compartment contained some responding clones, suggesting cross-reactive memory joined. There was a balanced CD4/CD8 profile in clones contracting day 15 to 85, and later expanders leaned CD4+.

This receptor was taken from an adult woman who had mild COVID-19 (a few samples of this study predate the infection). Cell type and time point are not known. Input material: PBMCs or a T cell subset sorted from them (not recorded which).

CDR3 coding DNA: TGTGCCAGCAGTTGGGTAGCGGGCAGATACCAAGAGACCCAGTACTTC. Translating gives CASSWVAGRYQETQYF. This chain uses TRBV2 with TRBJ2-5; the match to TRBD2 covers 7 bases. V dropped 5 bases and J dropped 0; count of bases not matched to a gene: 9. Germline loops: CDR1 SNHLY, CDR2 FYNNEI. The CDR3 totals 16 residues.